The clone carrying this T cell receptor (beta chain) was seen only a few times. Its antigen is as yet unknown. Collection occurred without any documented infections or immune events in donors. These data are taken from a study of identifying expanded T cells in peripheral blood. Findings of the study overall: Across healthy donors, higher total template counts meant significantly greater approximately two-week count variance.

The assay was immunoSEQ multiplex PCR, and TCRdb's table has in-frame clones only and misses some. The data hold around 85,000 clones, with roughly 90% observed a single time. The CDR3 spans 15 residues. V gave up 8 bases and J gave up 0 bases; unmatched junction bases: 4. CDR1 LNHDA and CDR2 SQIVND come from the germline V gene (reference sequence). Sequenced: blood. This TCR was recovered from a person between 18 and 75 years old in good health. This sequence joins TRBV19 and TRBJ2-2, with 9 positions matching TRBD2. The CDR3 loop reads CASSPSGTNTGELFF. The CDR3 DNA reads TGTGCCAGTTCTCCTAGCGGGACGAACACCGGGGAGCTGTTTTTT.